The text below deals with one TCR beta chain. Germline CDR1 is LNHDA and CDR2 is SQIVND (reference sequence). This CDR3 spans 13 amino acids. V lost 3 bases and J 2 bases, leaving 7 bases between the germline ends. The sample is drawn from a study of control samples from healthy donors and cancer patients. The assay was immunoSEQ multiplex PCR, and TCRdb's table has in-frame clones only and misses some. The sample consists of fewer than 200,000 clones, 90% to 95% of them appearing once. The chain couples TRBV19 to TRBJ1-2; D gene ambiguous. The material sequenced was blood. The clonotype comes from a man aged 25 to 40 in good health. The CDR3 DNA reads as TGTGCCAGTAGTATGGGCATAAACTATGGCTACACCTTC. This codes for CASSMGINYGYTF.